One sample yielded the 10 T cell receptor beta chains listed below, sequenced in a study of cytomegalovirus exposure and HLA in healthy donors. It was with 60 Vbeta and 13 Jbeta primers that the PCR ran. Profiled with immunoSEQ multiplex PCR; TCRdb holds only in-frame clones, not every one. This table holds 190,000 or so clones, 83% found once. Input material: PBMCs. The receptors originated from a middle-aged man in good health and CMV-seronegative.

This clone was counted a few times. Here the CDR3 reads CASAEDRAPNTEAFF. The CDR3 bases are TGTGCCAGCGCCGAGGACAGGGCACCAAACACTGAAGCTTTCTTT. V usage is TRBV6-5 and J usage is TRBJ1-1; 8 bases map to TRBD1. Germline V gene lookup returns CDR1 MNHEY and CDR2 SVGAGI. V shed 8 bases, J shed 2 bases, and the junction held 10 bases outside the gene matches. CDR3 length: 15 residues.

The chain uses TRBV14 and TRBJ1-1; possibly TRBD1 for D (6 bases). Germline V gives CDR1 SGHDN, CDR2 FVKESK. With 4 bases removed from V and 3 bases from J, the gap between germline ends came to 15 bases. CDR3 size: 15 residues. In nucleotides, the CDR3 is TGTGCCAGCAGCCTGTCCAGGGGTGAGGACACTGAAGCTTTCTTT. It yields the protein CASSLSRGEDTEAFF.

This clone was seen a handful of times. The rearrangement links TRBV2 to TRBJ2-2; 9 bases agree with TRBD2. The V and J ends lost 6 bases and 5 bases, in that order; junction bases with no gene match: 10. The CDR3 runs 16 residues. The germline gives CDR1 SNHLY, CDR2 FYNNEI. The CDR3 region is CASSETAGGWTGELFF. In nucleotides, the CDR3 is TGTGCCAGCAGCGAAACGGCGGGGGGGTGGACCGGGGAGCTGTTTTTT.

The CDR3 protein is CASSSGSGGPSRYNEQFF. The CDR3 nucleotides are TGTGCCAGCAGCTCGGGCTCCGGAGGGCCTTCACGTTACAATGAGCAGTTCTTC. The gene calls are TRBV7-2 and TRBJ2-1; a weak D match, TRBD2 (6 bases). The length of the CDR3 is 18 residues. Between the trimmed V and J ends, which lost 4 bases and 4 bases, there was a span of 23 bases. Looked up from germline, CDR1 is SGHTA and CDR2 is FQGNSA.

This clone was recorded a few times. V gene TRBV19 combines with J gene TRBJ2-6; D is perhaps TRBD1 (6 bases). Germline V gives CDR1 LNHDA, CDR2 SQIVND (reference sequence). The CDR3 is made up of 13 amino acids. Trimming shortened V by 1 base and J by 12 bases, and 10 bases separated the two germline ends. The CDR3 here is CASSIGQVSVLTF. The CDR3 DNA sequence: TGTGCCAGTAGTATAGGACAGGTATCCGTCCTGACTTTC. Combining the CDR3 with reference TRBV19 and TRBJ2-6 gives the whole variable domain DGGITQSPKYLFRKEGQNVTLSCEQNLNHDAMYWYRQDPGQGLRLIYYSQIVNDFQKGDIAEGYSVSREKKESFPLTVTSAQKNPTAFYLCASSIGQVSVLTFGAGSRLTVL.

The V and J genes are TRBV7-3 and TRBJ2-7, with TRBD1 as a possible D gene (6 bases). Germline values: CDR1 SGHTA, CDR2 FQGTGA. CDR3 length equals 14 residues. V was pared by 5 bases and J by 2 bases, with 13 bases between. The CDR3 DNA reads TGTGCCAGCAGCCCTACAGGGTTACCCTACGAGCAGTACTTC. As protein: CASSPTGLPYEQYF.

This clone was recorded a few times. V gene TRBV30 combines with J gene TRBJ1-5; possible D gene TRBD1, 5 bases. Germline-derived CDR1 and CDR2 are GTSNPN and SVGIG (reference sequence). The CDR3 totals 14 residues. V lost 3 bases to trimming and J lost 7 bases, with 16 bases between them. The CDR3 here is CAWRAQGLGQPQHF. The CDR3 coding sequence is TGTGCCTGGAGAGCTCAGGGTTTGGGCCAGCCCCAGCATTTT.

The chain joins TRBV5-1 to TRBJ2-7, with 10 bases matching TRBD1. CDR3 length: 15 residues. V was clipped by 2 bases and J by 2 bases; unmatched bases: 4. Germline V gives CDR1 SGHRS, CDR2 YFSETQ. The CDR3 protein is CASSLMTGGTYEQYF. DNA for the CDR3: TGCGCCAGCAGCTTAATGACAGGGGGCACCTACGAGCAGTACTTC.

V gene TRBV5-1 combines with J gene TRBJ2-1, with TRBD2 matching 8 bases. The CDR3 length is 16 residues. Germline V lookup: CDR1 SGHRS, CDR2 YFSETQ. With V trimmed by 4 bases and J by 5 bases, 11 bases remained unmatched. The chain's CDR3 is CASSPAGGARDNEQFF. The CDR3 DNA reads as TGCGCCAGCAGCCCCGCCGGGGGGGCACGGGACAATGAGCAGTTCTTC. The full variable domain, its missing parts supplied by reference TRBV5-1 and TRBJ2-1, is KAGVTQTPRYLIKTRGQQVTLSCSPISGHRSVSWYQQTPGQGLQFLFEYFSETQRNKGNFPGRFSGRQFSNSRSEMNVSTLELGDSALYLCASSPAGGARDNEQFFGPGTRLTVL.

The chain couples TRBV9 to TRBJ2-7, with TRBD2 matching over 11 bases. There are 15 residues in the CDR3. J was trimmed by 4 bases and V by 0 bases; bases with no gene match: 3. Germline V gene lookup returns CDR1 SGDLS and CDR2 YYNGEE. The CDR3 DNA follows: TGTGCCAGCAGCGTAGGACTAGCGGGAATGTACGAGCAGTACTTC. This codes for CASSVGLAGMYEQYF.